This T cell receptor (beta chain) comes out of a study of early T cells in non-severe SARS-CoV-2 infection. This clonotype was seen at least ten times. TCRdb fed the 5' RACE reads into MiXCR, producing one record per CDR3 protein. The repertoire holds 85,000 to 120,000 distinct CDR3 sequences, with about an eighth as singletons. Germline CDR1 reads SGHRS; CDR2 reads YFSETQ. The V gene lost 4 bases and the J gene lost 2 bases, with 12 bases spanning the gap. The CDR3 sequence is 14 residues long. The origin of this receptor is an adult who was a healthcare worker with PCR-confirmed SARS-CoV-2 infection or an uninfected control (not recorded which). The sample was whole blood. V and J are TRBV5-1 and TRBJ2-5; no reliable D call. CDR3 in amino acids: CASSRSGPQETQYF. The CDR3 nucleotides read TGCGCCAGCAGCAGATCGGGCCCTCAAGAGACCCAGTACTTC.